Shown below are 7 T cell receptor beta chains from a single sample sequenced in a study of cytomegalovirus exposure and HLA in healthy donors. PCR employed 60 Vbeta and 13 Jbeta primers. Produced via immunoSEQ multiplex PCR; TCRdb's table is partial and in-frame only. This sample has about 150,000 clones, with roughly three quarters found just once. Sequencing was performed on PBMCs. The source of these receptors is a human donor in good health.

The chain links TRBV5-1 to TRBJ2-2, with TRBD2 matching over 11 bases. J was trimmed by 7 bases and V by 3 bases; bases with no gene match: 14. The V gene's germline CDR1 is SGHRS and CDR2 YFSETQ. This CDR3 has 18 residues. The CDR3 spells CASSSAVAGGIAGGELFF. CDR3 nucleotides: TGCGCCAGCAGCTCGGCGGTAGCGGGAGGGATAGCAGGCGGGGAGCTGTTTTTT.

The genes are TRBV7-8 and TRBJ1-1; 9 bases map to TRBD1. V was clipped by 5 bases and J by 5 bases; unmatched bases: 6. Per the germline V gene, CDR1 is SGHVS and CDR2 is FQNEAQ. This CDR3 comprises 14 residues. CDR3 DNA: TGTGCCAGCAGCCTCCGGGACAGGGAAACTGAAGCTTTCTTT. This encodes CASSLRDRETEAFF.

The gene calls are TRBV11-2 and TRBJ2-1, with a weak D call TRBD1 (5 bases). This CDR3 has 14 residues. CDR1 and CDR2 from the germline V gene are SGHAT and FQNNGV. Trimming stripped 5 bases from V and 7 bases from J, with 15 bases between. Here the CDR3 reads CASSANRKVNEQFF. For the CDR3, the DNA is TGTGCCAGCAGCGCGAACAGGAAAGTAAATGAGCAGTTCTTC.

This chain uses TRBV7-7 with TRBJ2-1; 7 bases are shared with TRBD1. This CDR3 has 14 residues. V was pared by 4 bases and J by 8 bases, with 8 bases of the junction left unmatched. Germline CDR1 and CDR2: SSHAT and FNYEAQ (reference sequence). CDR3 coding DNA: TGTGCCAGCAGCTCTCGACAGGGTAGTGATGAGCAGTTCTTC. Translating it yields CASSSRQGSDEQFF. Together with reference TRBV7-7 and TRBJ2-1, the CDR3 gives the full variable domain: GAGVSQSPRYKVTKRGQDVTLRCDPISSHATLYWYQQALGQGPEFLTYFNYEAQPDKSGLPSDRFSAERPEGSISTLTIQRTEQRDSAMYRCASSSRQGSDEQFFGPGTRLTVL.

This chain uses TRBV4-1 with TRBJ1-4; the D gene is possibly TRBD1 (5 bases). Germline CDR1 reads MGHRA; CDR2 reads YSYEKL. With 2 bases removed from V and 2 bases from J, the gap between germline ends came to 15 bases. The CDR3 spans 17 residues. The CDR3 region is CASSQREGVRTNEKLFF. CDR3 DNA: TGCGCCAGCAGCCAAAGAGAAGGGGTTCGGACTAATGAAAAACTGTTTTTT.

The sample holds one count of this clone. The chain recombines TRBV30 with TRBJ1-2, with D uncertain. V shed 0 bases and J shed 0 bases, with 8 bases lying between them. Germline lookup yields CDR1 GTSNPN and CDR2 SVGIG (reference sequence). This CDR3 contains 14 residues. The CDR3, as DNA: TGTGCCTGGAGTGTGTTGGGAGCTAACTATGGCTACACCTTC. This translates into CAWSVLGANYGYTF.

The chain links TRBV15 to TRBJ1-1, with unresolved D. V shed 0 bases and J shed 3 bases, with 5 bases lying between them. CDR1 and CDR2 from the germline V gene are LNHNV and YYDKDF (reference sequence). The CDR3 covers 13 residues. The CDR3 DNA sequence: TGTGCCACCAGCAGAGATCCGGACACTGAAGCTTTCTTT. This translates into CATSRDPDTEAFF.